Shown below are 15 T cell receptor beta chains from a single sample sequenced in a study of cytomegalovirus exposure and HLA in healthy donors. Amplification used 60 Vbeta primers and 13 Jbeta primers. Profiled with immunoSEQ multiplex PCR; TCRdb holds only in-frame clones, not every one. This table has roughly 140,000 clones, 50% to 75% appearing once. The sample consisted of PBMCs. Receptors were obtained from a woman in her thirties in good health and CMV-seropositive.

The chain carries TRBV5-1 and TRBJ1-4, with 10 positions matching TRBD1. Germline V CDR1 and CDR2: SGHRS, YFSETQ. This CDR3 has 15 amino acids. With 0 bases clipped from V and 10 bases from J, the junction kept 6 bases outside the gene matches. The CDR3 is CASSLDGTGVTKLFF. The CDR3 region has the DNA TGCGCCAGCAGCTTGGATGGGACAGGGGTGACAAAACTGTTTTTT.

In its sample, this clone was seen a few times. The chain employs TRBV9 and TRBJ1-1, with TRBD1 as a possible D gene (6 bases). Trimming stripped 3 bases from V and 9 bases from J, with 15 bases between. The CDR3 sequence is 13 residues long. Germline V gene lookup returns CDR1 SGDLS and CDR2 YYNGEE. The DNA of the CDR3 is TGTGCCAGCAGCGAGGTAGGGGACATGAAAGCTTTCTTT. Its protein is CASSEVGDMKAFF.

The rearrangement links TRBV11-3 to TRBJ1-2, with a possible D match to TRBD1 (5 bases). Deletions cut 1 base from V and 4 bases from J, with 10 bases between. CDR1 and CDR2 from the germline V gene are SGHNT and YENEEA. The CDR3 is made up of 14 amino acids. The DNA for the CDR3 is TGTGCCAGCAGCTTAGGACAGACTCTCTATGGCTACACCTTC. The encoded protein is CASSLGQTLYGYTF.

The chain links TRBV18 to TRBJ2-7, with unresolved D. This CDR3 spans 14 amino acids. Germline CDR1 is KGHSH and CDR2 is LQKENI. Trimming removed 6 bases at V and 2 bases at J, with 14 bases between. The CDR3 DNA sequence: TGTGCCAGCTCCCTCGGTAGCCGTACCTACGAGCAGTACTTC. Amino acids: CASSLGSRTYEQYF.

The chain carries TRBV29-1 and TRBJ1-2; D not resolved. V was shortened by 5 bases and J by 4 bases, with 11 bases between the two germline ends. In germline, CDR1 is SQVTM, CDR2 ANQGSEA. The CDR3 runs 12 residues. Here the CDR3 reads CSVFMSVYGYTF. DNA for the CDR3: TGCAGCGTTTTTATGTCAGTCTATGGCTACACCTTC. The full variable domain, rest sourced from reference TRBV29-1 and TRBJ1-2, is SAVISQKPSRDICQRGTSLTIQCQVDSQVTMMFWYRQQPGQSLTLIATANQGSEATYESGFVIDKFPISRPNLTFSTLTVSNMSPEDSSIYLCSVFMSVYGYTFGSGTRLTVV.

This sequence joins TRBV7-8 and TRBJ2-5; TRBD2 matches at 9 bases. Losses at the gene ends were 4 bases for V and 5 bases for J; bases not matched to a gene: 11. From germline, CDR1 is SGHVS and CDR2 FQNEAQ. This CDR3 is 16 amino acids long. CDR3 loop: CASSSISGGPRETQYF. For the CDR3, the DNA is TGTGCCAGCAGCTCCATCAGCGGGGGGCCCCGGGAGACCCAGTACTTC.

This chain links TRBV30 with TRBJ2-5, with 10 nucleotides matching TRBD2. Looked up from germline, CDR1 is GTSNPN and CDR2 is SVGIG (reference sequence). CDR3 length: 17 amino acids. J lost 3 bases, V lost 5 bases, and 15 bases had no gene match. The CDR3 is CAWPPSGLAGVKETQYF. CDR3 in DNA: TGTGCCTGGCCACCATCCGGGCTAGCGGGAGTAAAAGAGACCCAGTACTTC. Full variable domain (rest looked up from reference TRBV30 and TRBJ2-5): SQTIHQWPATLVQPVGSPLSLECTVEGTSNPNLYWYRQAAGRGLQLLFYSVGIGQISSEVPQNLSASRPQDRQFILSSKKLLLSDSGFYLCAWPPSGLAGVKETQYFGPGTRLLVL.

V and J are TRBV7-9 and TRBJ1-2; no clear D. This CDR3 comprises 13 residues. V was cut by 7 bases and J by 3 bases, with 12 bases left in between. Germline assignment: CDR1 SEHNR and CDR2 FQNEAQ (reference sequence). CDR3 sequence reads: CASTGKNDYGYTF. The CDR3 DNA reads TGTGCCAGCACGGGGAAGAACGACTATGGCTACACCTTC.

The chain carries TRBV5-1 and TRBJ1-4, with D possibly matching TRBD1 (6 bases). The CDR3 spans 15 residues. Trimming took 4 bases from V and 0 from J, leaving 10 bases between them. Germline-derived CDR1 and CDR2 are SGHRS and YFSETQ. This chain's CDR3 is CASSVRGSTNEKLFF. CDR3 sequence (DNA): TGCGCCAGCAGCGTAAGGGGGTCAACTAATGAAAAACTGTTTTTT.

This chain links TRBV28 with TRBJ2-3; a possible D gene is TRBD1 (5 bases). From germline, CDR1 is MDHEN and CDR2 SYDVKM. The V end lost 8 bases, the J end lost 2 bases, and 14 bases lay between the germline ends. This CDR3 has 14 amino acids. The CDR3, as DNA: TGTGCCAGCCGTAGTTTGGGGCCCACAGATACGCAGTATTTT. As protein: CASRSLGPTDTQYF.

The chain links TRBV7-8 to TRBJ2-7, with TRBD1 identical over 7 bases. V shed 2 bases, J shed 0 bases, and the junction held 13 bases outside the gene matches. The CDR3 has 18 residues. Germline V gene data show CDR1 as SGHVS and CDR2 as FQNEAQ. CDR3 nucleotides: TGTGCCAGCAGCTTACCCCGACAGGGCGATGAGAGCTCCTACGAGCAGTACTTC. Its translation: CASSLPRQGDESSYEQYF.

The chain couples TRBV5-4 to TRBJ1-2; D perhaps matches TRBD1 (6 bases). V was trimmed by 4 bases and J by 7 bases, leaving 20 bases between them. Germline lookup yields CDR1 SGHNT and CDR2 YYREEE (reference sequence). The CDR3 covers 15 residues. DNA of the CDR3: TGTGCCAGCAGCCAAGGAACAGGGCTTACAGGTGGCTACACCTTC. It translates to CASSQGTGLTGGYTF. The whole variable domain, filled in from reference TRBV5-4 and TRBJ1-2, reads ETGVTQSPTHLIKTRGQQVTLRCSSQSGHNTVSWYQQALGQGPQFIFQYYREEENGRGNFPPRFSGLQFPNYSSELNVNALELDDSALYLCASSQGTGLTGGYTFGSGTRLTVV.

V gene TRBV6-5 combines with J gene TRBJ1-2, with a weak D call TRBD1 (6 bases). V lost 4 bases to trimming and J lost 8 bases, with 14 bases between them. The CDR3 length is 13 residues. Germline lookup yields CDR1 MNHEY and CDR2 SVGAGI. CDR3 loop: CASSCSGGRGYTF. The CDR3, as DNA: TGTGCCAGCAGTTGCTCGGGGGGGCGAGGCTACACCTTC.

The gene calls are TRBV5-1 and TRBJ2-1; D gene uncertain. There are 14 residues in the CDR3. V lost 2 bases and J 5 bases, leaving 11 bases between the germline ends. Per germline, CDR1 SGHRS and CDR2 YFSETQ. The CDR3 is CASSLEARHNEQFF. The CDR3 coding sequence is TGCGCCAGCAGCTTAGAGGCTAGGCACAATGAGCAGTTCTTC.

The chain employs TRBV29-1 and TRBJ1-1; D ambiguous. The germline gives CDR1 SQVTM, CDR2 ANQGSEA. Trimming removed 7 bases at V and 5 bases at J, with 14 bases between. The CDR3 has 12 amino acids. The CDR3 DNA reads TGCAGCGGCCACCTCGGAGGGACTGAAGCTTTCTTT. Protein: CSGHLGGTEAFF.